Each of the 19 T cell receptor beta chains below was sequenced from the same sample in a study of post-analysis software for immune sequencing data. Study-level points and caveats: Patients had higher frequencies than controls of four to six TRBV segments, including TRBV5-6, TRBV5-1 and TRBV20-1.

Prepared TCR beta cDNA libraries contained unique molecular identifiers. TCRdb recomputed calls from the PCR reads with MiXCR, one row per CDR3 protein. The sample has 650,000 to 850,000 distinct CDR3 sequences; roughly 46% are singletons. Their cognate antigens are unknown. The sequenced sample was blood. These receptor sequences come from a girl aged 5-17 years with multiple sclerosis.

V usage is TRBV6-6 and J usage is TRBJ1-5; tentatively, D is TRBD1 (6 bases). Germline lookup yields CDR1 MNHNY and CDR2 SVGAGI (reference sequence). V was cut by 4 bases and J by 2 bases, with 12 bases left in between. The CDR3 is 15 residues long. The CDR3: CASSFVQGGNQPQHF. The CDR3 DNA follows: TGTGCCAGCAGTTTCGTACAGGGAGGCAATCAGCCCCAGCATTTT.

The chain carries TRBV6-5 and TRBJ2-7; the D gene is possibly TRBD2 (7 bases). The V gene's germline CDR1 is MNHEY and CDR2 SVGAGI. The V end lost 7 bases, the J end lost 3 bases, and 19 bases lay between the germline ends. The CDR3 extends over 15 amino acids. The CDR3 reads CASTHGGANHYEQYF. The DNA of the CDR3 is TGTGCCAGCACCCATGGGGGGGCTAACCACTACGAGCAGTACTTC.

The chain carries TRBV5-1 and TRBJ1-1; possible D gene TRBD1, 6 bases. The V end was cut by 1 base, the J end by 1 base, with 11 bases between. The CDR3 consists of 15 residues. Per germline, CDR1 SGHRS and CDR2 YFSETQ. In DNA, the CDR3 is TGCGCCAGCAGCTTGACAGGGAAAAGGAACACTGAAGCTTTCTTT. Translating gives CASSLTGKRNTEAFF.

The chain carries TRBV5-1 and TRBJ2-1; TRBD2 might be the D (6 bases). Trimming took 0 bases from V and 6 from J, leaving 22 bases between them. The germline V gene encodes CDR1 SGHRS and CDR2 YFSETQ. There are 18 residues in the CDR3. CDR3 sequence reads: CASSLEVWAGTSANEQFF. DNA for the CDR3: TGCGCCAGCAGCTTGGAGGTCTGGGCGGGAACCTCGGCCAATGAGCAGTTCTTC.

The chain employs TRBV28 and TRBJ2-5; unclear D gene. V gave up 3 bases and J gave up 2 bases, with 10 bases separating them. The CDR3 loop spans 14 amino acids. CDR1 and CDR2 from the germline V gene are MDHEN and SYDVKM. The CDR3 spells CASSLEQLQETQYF. CDR3 bases: TGTGCCAGCAGTTTGGAACAGCTACAAGAGACCCAGTACTTC.

This clonotype was counted only a few times. The chain uses TRBV12-3 or TRBV12-4 and TRBJ2-4; possible D gene TRBD2, 6 bases. Trimming removed 5 bases at V and 13 bases at J, with 12 bases between. The CDR3 runs 11 residues. The CDR3 sequence is CASSGTYQQYF. The CDR3 nucleotides are TGTGCCAGCAGTGGGACTTATCAGCAGTACTTC.

The gene calls are TRBV20-1 and TRBJ2-3, with D perhaps being TRBD1 or TRBD2 (5 bases each). V lost 3 bases to trimming and J lost 1 base, with 14 bases between them. Germline CDR1 and CDR2: DFQATT and SNEGSKA (reference sequence). CDR3 length: 15 amino acids. The CDR3 coding sequence is TGCAGTGCTAGCGCACAAGGGGACGGCACAGATACGCAGTATTTT. This encodes CSASAQGDGTDTQYF.

A single count supports this clonotype. CDR3 bases: TGTGCCAGCAGTTTCCTACCCCCTAACAATGAGCAGTTCTTC. Translating it yields CASSFLPPNNEQFF. The chain has TRBV27 and TRBJ2-1; D is ambiguous. The CDR3 is 14 amino acids. The germline V gene encodes CDR1 MNHEY and CDR2 SMNVEV (reference sequence). V lost 3 bases, J lost 5 bases, and 11 bases lay in between.

This clonotype was seen a few times. This chain joins TRBV6-2 or TRBV6-3 and TRBJ1-2, with no clear D. Trimming pared 3 bases from V and 8 bases from J, leaving 16 bases between. The germline V gene has CDR1 MNHEY and CDR2 SVGEGT. CDR3 size: 14 residues. The CDR3 reads CASSYSSGESGYTF. CDR3 coding DNA: TGTGCCAGCAGTTATTCTTCCGGGGAAAGCGGCTACACCTTC.

V and J are TRBV24-1 and TRBJ2-1; 7 bases agree with TRBD2. Germline CDR1 is KGHDR and CDR2 is SFDVKD. CDR3 length equals 16 residues. V was pared by 1 base and J by 8 bases, with 10 bases of the junction left unmatched. The DNA for the CDR3 is TGTGCCACCAGTGATTTTGGGGGAGGGCCTCGGGATGAGCAGTTCTTC. Protein: CATSDFGGGPRDEQFF.

V is TRBV28 and J is TRBJ1-5; possibly TRBD1 for D (6 bases). V lost 2 bases and J lost 6, with 8 bases in between. The CDR3 is made up of 13 amino acids. The germline gives CDR1 MDHEN, CDR2 SYDVKM. DNA for the CDR3: TGTGCCAGCAGTTTAAGGGGGGTTCAGCCCCAGCATTTT. This gives the protein CASSLRGVQPQHF.

The CDR3 sequence: CSAILGQGSYEQYF. The CDR3 DNA sequence: TGCAGTGCTATTCTGGGACAGGGCTCCTACGAGCAGTACTTC. The rearrangement uses TRBV20-1 and TRBJ2-7, with 9 bases aligning to TRBD1. CDR1 is DFQATT and CDR2 is SNEGSKA in the germline V gene (reference sequence). The CDR3 has 14 residues. With V trimmed by 4 bases and J by 0 bases, 4 bases remained unmatched.

This clonotype was found a few times. This chain connects TRBV6-6 to TRBJ1-1; D unresolved. CDR1 and CDR2 (germline): MNHNY, SVGAGI (reference sequence). This CDR3 comprises 14 residues. V lost 4 bases to trimming and J lost 0 bases, with 9 bases between them. CDR3 in DNA: TGTGCCAGCAGTTTGGGTGAGCTGAACACTGAAGCTTTCTTT. Protein: CASSLGELNTEAFF.

This clonotype was counted between two and nine times. The rearrangement joins TRBV24-1 to TRBJ2-1, with D unresolved. Between the trimmed V and J ends, which lost 1 base and 5 bases, there was a span of 5 bases. CDR3 length equals 13 residues. Germline V gives CDR1 KGHDR, CDR2 SFDVKD. The CDR3 bases are TGTGCCACCAGTGATTTTAGCCACAATGAGCAGTTCTTC. Translation: CATSDFSHNEQFF.

J is TRBJ2-1 and V is TRBV12-3 or TRBV12-4, with D unclear. The DNA end is more similar to TRBJ2-7, so the J call may be wrong. CDR3 size: 15 residues. CDR3 residues: CASSAPGYSPYEQYF. DNA of the CDR3: TGTGCCAGCAGTGCCCCCGGATATAGCCCCTACGAGCAGTACTTC.

J is TRBJ2-6 and V is TRBV28; D not certain. The CDR3 has 18 amino acids. From germline, CDR1 is MDHEN and CDR2 SYDVKM. V lost 4 bases and J lost 0, with 16 bases in between. The CDR3 reads CASSSIWATSSGANVLTF. The CDR3 bases are TGTGCCAGCAGTTCCATTTGGGCGACAAGCTCTGGGGCCAACGTCCTGACTTTC.

In its sample, this clonotype was seen a few times. The V and J genes are TRBV20-1 and TRBJ1-1, with D perhaps TRBD1 (6 bases). CDR3 length: 15 residues. Germline values: CDR1 DFQATT, CDR2 SNEGSKA (reference sequence). V lost 5 bases and J 3 bases, leaving 19 bases between the germline ends. The CDR3 spells CSAGDGGLFDTEAFF. The CDR3, as DNA: TGCAGTGCTGGGGACGGGGGGCTATTTGACACTGAAGCTTTCTTT.

V and J are TRBV7-2 and TRBJ2-1, with a weak D call TRBD2 (6 bases). Looked up from germline, CDR1 is SGHTA and CDR2 is FQGNSA. V lost 5 bases to trimming and J lost 5 bases, with 16 bases between them. The CDR3 is 15 residues long. CDR3 in amino acids: CASSPTGLPNNEQFF. CDR3 nucleotides: TGTGCCAGCAGCCCCACCGGACTACCAAACAATGAGCAGTTCTTC.

The V and J genes are TRBV12-3 or TRBV12-4 and TRBJ2-5; TRBD2 might be the D (5 bases). Trimming pared 5 bases from V and 1 base from J, leaving 14 bases between. This CDR3 comprises 15 residues. In DNA form, the CDR3 reads TGTGCCAGCAGTCCCCCCGGGGAGTTCCAAGAGACCCAGTACTTC. This encodes CASSPPGEFQETQYF.